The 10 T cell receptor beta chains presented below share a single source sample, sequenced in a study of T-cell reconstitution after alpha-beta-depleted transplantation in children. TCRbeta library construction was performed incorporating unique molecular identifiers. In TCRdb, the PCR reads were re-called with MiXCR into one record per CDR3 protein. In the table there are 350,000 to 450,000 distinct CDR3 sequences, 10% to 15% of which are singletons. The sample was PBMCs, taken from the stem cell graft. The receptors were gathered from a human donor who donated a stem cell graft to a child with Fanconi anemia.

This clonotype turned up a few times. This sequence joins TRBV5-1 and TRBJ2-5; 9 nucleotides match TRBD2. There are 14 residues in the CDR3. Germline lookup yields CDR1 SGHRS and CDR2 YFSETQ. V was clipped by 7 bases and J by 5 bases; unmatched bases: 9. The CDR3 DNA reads TGCGCCAGCTGCGCTAGCGGGATTGGGGAGACCCAGTACTTC. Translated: CASCASGIGETQYF.

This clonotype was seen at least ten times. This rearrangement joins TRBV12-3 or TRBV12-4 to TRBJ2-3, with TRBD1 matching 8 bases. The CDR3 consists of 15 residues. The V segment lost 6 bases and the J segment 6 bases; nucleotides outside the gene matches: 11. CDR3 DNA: TGTGCCAGCAGGGGGTTCGACAGGGGAGCGGATACGCAGTATTTT. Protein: CASRGFDRGADTQYF.

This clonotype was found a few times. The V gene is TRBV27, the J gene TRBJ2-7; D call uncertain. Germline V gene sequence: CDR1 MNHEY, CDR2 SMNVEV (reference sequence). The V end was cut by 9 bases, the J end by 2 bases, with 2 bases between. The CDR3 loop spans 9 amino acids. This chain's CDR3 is CASPYEQYV. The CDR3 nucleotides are TGTGCCAGTCCCTACGAGCAGTACGTC.

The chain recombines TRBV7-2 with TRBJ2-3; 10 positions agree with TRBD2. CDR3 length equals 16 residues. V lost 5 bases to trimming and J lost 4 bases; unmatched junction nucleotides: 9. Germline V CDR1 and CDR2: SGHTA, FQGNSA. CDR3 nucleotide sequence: TGTGCCAGCAGCCCGCGGACTAGCGGATTGCCAGATACGCAGTATTTT. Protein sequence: CASSPRTSGLPDTQYF.

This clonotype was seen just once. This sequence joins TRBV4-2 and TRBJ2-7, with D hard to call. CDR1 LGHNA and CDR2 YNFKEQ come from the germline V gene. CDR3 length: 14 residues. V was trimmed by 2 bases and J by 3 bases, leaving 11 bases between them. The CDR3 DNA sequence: TGTGCCAGCAGCCAAACTGTCGGAAACTACGAGCAGTACGTC. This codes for CASSQTVGNYEQYV.

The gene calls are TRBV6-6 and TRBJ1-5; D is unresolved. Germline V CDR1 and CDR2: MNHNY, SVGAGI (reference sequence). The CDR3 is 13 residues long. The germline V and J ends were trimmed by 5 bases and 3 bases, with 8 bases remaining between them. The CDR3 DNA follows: TGTGCCAGCAGTCCCCGCTCCAATCAGCCCCAGCATTTT. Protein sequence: CASSPRSNQPQHF.

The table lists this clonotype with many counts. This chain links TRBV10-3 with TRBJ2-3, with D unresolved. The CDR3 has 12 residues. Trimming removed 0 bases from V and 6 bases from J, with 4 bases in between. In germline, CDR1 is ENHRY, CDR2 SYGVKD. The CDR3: CAISESLDTQYF. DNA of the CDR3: TGTGCCATCAGTGAGTCGCTGGATACGCAGTATTTT.

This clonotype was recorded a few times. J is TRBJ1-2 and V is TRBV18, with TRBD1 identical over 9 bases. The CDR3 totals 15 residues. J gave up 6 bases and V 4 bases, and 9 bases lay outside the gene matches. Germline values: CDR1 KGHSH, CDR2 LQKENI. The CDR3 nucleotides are TGTGCCAGCTCACTACGGACAGGGGCCGAGGATGGCTACACCTTC. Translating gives CASSLRTGAEDGYTF.

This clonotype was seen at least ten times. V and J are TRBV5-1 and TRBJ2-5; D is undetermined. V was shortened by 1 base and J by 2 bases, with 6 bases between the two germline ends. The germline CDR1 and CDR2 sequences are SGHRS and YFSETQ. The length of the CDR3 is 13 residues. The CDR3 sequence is CASSLNVQETQYF. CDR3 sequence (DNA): TGCGCCAGCAGCTTGAACGTGCAAGAGACCCAGTACTTC.

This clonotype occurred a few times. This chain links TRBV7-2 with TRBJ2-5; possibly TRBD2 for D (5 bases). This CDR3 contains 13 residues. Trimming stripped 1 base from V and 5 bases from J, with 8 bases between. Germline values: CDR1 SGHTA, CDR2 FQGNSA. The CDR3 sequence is CASSLEVAETQYF. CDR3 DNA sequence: TGTGCCAGCAGCTTAGAAGTAGCGGAGACCCAGTACTTC.